This TCR beta chain was captured in a study of a mutant IDH1 vaccine in newly diagnosed glioma. Generated by immunoSEQ multiplex PCR, the TCRdb table keeps only in-frame clones and is missing some. The repertoire holds fewer than 20,000 clones, with just under 80% as singletons. The sample holds a few counts of this clone. Sample time point: baseline, week 1 (first vaccination visit). This sample's treatment: pre-vaccination baseline after standard-of-care therapy. The CDR3 length is 19 residues. The ends were cut back, 2 bases at V and 0 bases at J, with 17 bases in the middle. Germline CDR1 and CDR2: SGHVS and FNYEAQ.

The material sequenced was PBMCs, taken from a glioma patient treated with radiotherapy, temozolomide or both. The rearrangement uses TRBV7-6 and TRBJ2-6; D possibly corresponds to TRBD1 (6 bases). The clonotype originates from a middle-aged man with glioma. This CDR3 is CASSLIGRGENSGANVLTF. The CDR3, as DNA: TGTGCCAGCAGCTTAATCGGCAGGGGCGAAAACTCTGGGGCCAACGTCCTGACTTTC.